These T cell receptor beta chains were read from a single sample in a study of T-cell memory formation after mild COVID-19. TCRdb redid the calling of the 5' RACE reads with MiXCR, one entry per CDR3 protein. Among around 200,000 distinct CDR3 sequences listed, 20% to 25% were seen once. Sequenced: PBMCs or a T cell subset sorted from them (not recorded which). The receptor set was obtained from an adult woman who had mild COVID-19 (a few samples of this study predate the infection). Cell type and time point are not known. Each CDR3 is given with its conserved first and last residue. Each record gives: J gene, V gene, D gene, clone size, CDR3 DNA, CDR3 protein. The D gene is left open where the match is weak. Size tells how often a clone was seen (once, few, many) or the class of an expanded clone, and some rows leave it out.

TRBJ2-7 TRBV7-7 TRBD1 NA TGTGCTAGCAGCTCCGACAGGGGCGACGAGCAGTACTTC CASSSDRGDEQYF
TRBJ2-1 TRBV4-2 NA few TGTGCCAGCAGCCAAGATGGCGGAGGGAATGAGCAGTTCTTC CASSQDGGGNEQFF
TRBJ2-7 TRBV6-2/TRBV6-3 TRBD2 NA TGTGCCAGCAGTCGGACTAGCCGACCCTACGAGCAGTACTTC CASSRTSRPYEQYF
TRBJ2-3 TRBV11-1 NA NA TGTGCCAGCAGCTTAGGAGTGACTACCCCAGATACGCAGTATTTT CASSLGVTTPDTQYF
TRBJ2-4 TRBV28 NA few TGTGCCAGCAGAAAAAACATTCAGTACTTC CASRKNIQYF
TRBJ2-3 TRBV6-5 NA NA TGTGCCAGAAGTTACACGGGGGCCGATACGCAGTATTTT CARSYTGADTQYF
TRBJ2-7 TRBV7-9 TRBD1 few TGTGCCAGCAGCTTTTACCGGGACAGTAGCTCCTACGAGCAGTACTTC CASSFYRDSSSYEQYF
TRBJ2-1 TRBV10-3 NA few TGTGCCATCAGGGACCAATACAATGAGCAGTTCTTC CAIRDQYNEQFF
TRBJ1-5 TRBV21-1 NA NA TGTGCCAGCAGCACGAAAAGGAAGGAGGCACGCGCTGGTGGTCGGACGCATTTT CASSTKRKEARAGGRTHF
TRBJ2-5 TRBV7-6 NA NA TGTGCCAGCAGCTTAAAGAGGGGTGATGCTCGTTCCCTACAAGAGACCCAGTACTTC CASSLKRGDARSLQETQYF
TRBJ2-2 TRBV5-1 NA NA TGCGCCAGCAGCCTTTCGGCGCAGGTCCCCGGGGAGCTGTTTTTT CASSLSAQVPGELFF
TRBJ2-1 TRBV7-9 NA few TGTGCCAGCAGATCCCCCTGGTTCAATGAGCAGTTCTTC CASRSPWFNEQFF
TRBJ2-3 TRBV20-1 NA NA TGCAGTGCTAGAGATCGGGCAGGGACCACAGATACGCAGTATTTT CSARDRAGTTDTQYF
TRBJ2-3 TRBV19 TRBD2 once TGTGCCAGTAGTAGAGAAACTAGCGCAGCTAGCACAGATACGCAGTATTTT CASSRETSAASTDTQYF
TRBJ2-1 TRBV6-2/TRBV6-3 TRBD1 NA TGTGCCAGCAGTTTTAATCTATTCACAGGGGGCAATGAGCAGTTCTTC CASSFNLFTGGNEQFF
TRBJ2-4 TRBV5-1 NA NA TGCGCCAGCAGCTTCAGGACAGTTGGGGACATTCAGTACTTC CASSFRTVGDIQYF
TRBJ2-5 TRBV5-5 NA few TGTGCCAGCAGCTTGCGGGGGCGTGGGTTTAACCAAGAGACCCAGTACTTC CASSLRGRGFNQETQYF
TRBJ1-2 TRBV30 TRBD1 NA TGTGCCTGGACAGAACCGGGACAGCGCTATGGCTACACCTTC CAWTEPGQRYGYTF
TRBJ2-7 TRBV24-1 NA NA TGTGCCACCAGTGATTCCGCGAACGTTGCGGAGCAGTACTTC CATSDSANVAEQYF
TRBJ2-1 TRBV15 NA few TGTGCCACCAGCAGAGATCTGGGGGGAGGCTACAATGAGCAGTTCTTC CATSRDLGGGYNEQFF
TRBJ1-1 TRBV20-1 NA NA TGCAGTGCTAGATCCCGACGGGAGGGCACTGAAGCTTTCTTT CSARSRREGTEAFF
TRBJ2-7 TRBV20-1 NA few TGCAGTGCTAGAGCTGAAAGCTCCTACGAGCAGTACTTC CSARAESSYEQYF
TRBJ1-5 TRBV7-8 NA NA TGTGCCAGCAGCTTAGAGACCCAGATTCAGCCCCAGCATTTT CASSLETQIQPQHF
TRBJ2-7 TRBV7-2 NA NA TGTGCCAGCAGCTTAGCCCTCTCCTACGAGCAGTACTTC CASSLALSYEQYF
TRBJ1-1 TRBV4-3 NA few TGCGCCAGCAGCCGGTCCGGCAGCCTATTGAACACTGAAGCTTTCTTT CASSRSGSLLNTEAFF
TRBJ2-3 TRBV20-1 NA NA TGCAGTGTTCTGGAACTAGGGGCAGATACGCAGTATTTT CSVLELGADTQYF
TRBJ2-1 TRBV7-9 TRBD2 many TGTGCCAGCAGCTTACCCGTTGAGTCTAGCGGGAGATTTGGTGAGCAGTTCTTC CASSLPVESSGRFGEQFF
TRBJ1-5 TRBV5-6 NA NA TGTGCCAGCAGCTTCACGGGGGGCGGGCAGCCCCAGCATTTT CASSFTGGGQPQHF
TRBJ1-1 TRBV27 NA NA TGTGCCAGCAGTCCGACAGCAGCGTACACTGAAGCTTTCTTT CASSPTAAYTEAFF
TRBJ2-1 TRBV10-3 TRBD1 NA TGTGCCATCCGCCGGGACAGGGGGTACAATGAGCAGTTCTTC CAIRRDRGYNEQFF
TRBJ2-7 TRBV12-3/TRBV12-4 NA NA TGTGCCAGCAGTTTGAGGGGAAACTACGAGCAGTACTTC CASSLRGNYEQYF
TRBJ2-3 TRBV6-5 NA few TGTGCCAGCAGTCCCGGGGGGCCAAGTCGTAGCGATACGCAGTATTTT CASSPGGPSRSDTQYF
TRBJ2-5 TRBV7-7 TRBD2 NA TGTGCTAGCAGCTTTAGCGGGAGGATCCAAGAGACCCAGTACTTC CASSFSGRIQETQYF
TRBJ2-3 TRBV25-1 NA many TGTGCCAGCACTCGAGGGAGAGGGGAGACAGATACGCAGTATTTT CASTRGRGETDTQYF
TRBJ1-5 TRBV6-6 NA NA TGTGCCAGCAGTGGCCGGGGTGAGAGCAATCAGCCCCAGCATTTT CASSGRGESNQPQHF
TRBJ1-2 TRBV5-1 NA NA TGCGCCAGCAGCTTGGCCGACACGAGCTATGGCTACACCTTC CASSLADTSYGYTF
TRBJ2-1 TRBV4-3 NA few TGCGCCAGCAGCCAAGGTACAAGAGTACAAGAGCAGTTCTTC CASSQGTRVQEQFF
TRBJ2-5 TRBV29-1 NA once TGCAGCGTTGAAGGTTTCGGGTTGGAGACCCAGTACTTC CSVEGFGLETQYF
TRBJ2-1 TRBV7-2 NA NA TGTGCCAGCAGCTTAGGGTATGGGAGACTAGGTGGAAATGAGCAGTTCTTC CASSLGYGRLGGNEQFF
TRBJ2-1 TRBV6-6 NA NA TGTGCCAGCAGTTCCTATAGCGGCAATGAGCAGTTCTTC CASSSYSGNEQFF
TRBJ2-2 TRBV29-1 TRBD2 many TGCAGCGCCCTGGGAGGGTTAGCGGGAGTTAACACCGGGGAGCTGTTTTTT CSALGGLAGVNTGELFF
TRBJ2-5 TRBV9 TRBD2 few TGTGCCAGCAGCGTAGAGTCTAGCGGGGGGCCCAAAGAGACCCAGTACTTC CASSVESSGGPKETQYF
TRBJ1-1 TRBV6-5 TRBD1 NA TGTGCCAGCAGTTACTCGACAGGGGTTAAGGCTGAAGCTTTCTTT CASSYSTGVKAEAFF
TRBJ2-1 TRBV12-3/TRBV12-4 TRBD2 few TGTGCCAGCAAAGCCGGGACTAGCGGCTACAATGAGCAGTTCTTC CASKAGTSGYNEQFF
TRBJ2-1 TRBV12-5 TRBD2 once TGTGCTAGTGGTTCCCCGGGACTAGCGGGGTCCGGCTCCTACAATGAGCAGTTCTTC CASGSPGLAGSGSYNEQFF